This paragraph reports one T cell receptor (beta chain). Its target is not known. This specimen comes from a study of lymphopenia after photon versus proton radiotherapy. Study-level findings and limits: Relative stability marked proton patients; photon patients lost diversity and naive cells.

The table came from immunoSEQ multiplex PCR; TCRdb's copy has only in-frame clones and leaves some out. The sample contains about 68,000 clones, about nine tenths of which appear only once. The germline gives CDR1 MNHNS, CDR2 SASEGT. The CDR3 totals 13 residues. The germline V and J ends were trimmed by 6 bases and 1 base, with 10 bases remaining between them. This TCR was recovered from a woman in her seventies with pancreatic cancer. The sample consisted of peripheral blood, taken from a patient treated with photon-based radiotherapy. The V gene is TRBV6-1, the J gene TRBJ2-7, with TRBD1 as a possible D gene (5 bases). CDR3 coding DNA: TGTGCCAGCAGAGTGGGGCCTTCCTACGAGCAGTACTTC. It is translated as CASRVGPSYEQYF.